This T cell receptor beta chain originates from a study of T cells expressing NK-cell markers. About the study: Underlying the TCR beta repertoires were sorted CD3+CD56+NKG2C+, CD3+CD56+NKG2C- and CD3+CD56-NKG2C+ T cells.

From germline, CDR1 is SGHRS and CDR2 YFSETQ. CDR3 size: 15 residues. For this clonotype: The antigen is not known.

Generation of TCR beta cDNA was performed by 5'RACE template switching incorporating UMIs. TCRdb reprocessed the 5' RACE reads and reports one entry per CDR3 protein, with no DNA. In all, the sample yields 400,000 or so distinct CDR3 sequences. Study-level findings and limits: Dominant NKG2C+ clonotypes were found to form roughly 1.0-7.0% of CD8+ T cells in roughly 6 donors.

Input material: blood T cells: a sorted CD56 or NKG2C T cell subset, CD4+ or CD8+ T cells, or bulk PBMC T cells (not recorded which). The chain employs TRBV5-1 and TRBJ2-1; the TCRdb call, TRBD2, lacks DNA for checking. This clonotype was obtained from a woman aged 50 to 60 in good health. CDR3: CASSLDAGVFGEQFF.